This entry concerns a single T cell receptor beta chain. Its target is not known. The sample originates from a study of Ad26.COV2.S vaccination and SARS-CoV-2 variants. Findings and limits, study-wide: Across vaccine and placebo recipients, the breadth of non-spike TCRs was similar.

This CDR3 has 15 amino acids. CDR1 is SGHAT, CDR2 FQNNGV, per germline. The ends were cut back, 2 bases at V and 7 bases at J, with 14 bases in the middle. Method: immunoSEQ multiplex PCR; TCRdb's copy keeps in-frame clones and lacks some. The sample has over 90,000 clones, about 78% seen once; the top ten hold 15% to 20%. The V and J genes are TRBV11-2 and TRBJ1-4, with a tentative D call TRBD1 (5 bases). The clonotype comes from a human donor who had recovered from COVID-19. The sequencing used peripheral blood, collected after recovery from COVID-19. CDR3 nucleotides: TGTGCCAGCAGCTTAAGGGGCCAGGTGTCTGAAAAACTGTTTTTT. Protein product: CASSLRGQVSEKLFF.